This TCR beta chain was obtained from a study of identical twins. This clonotype was counted a few times. Losses at the gene ends were 5 bases for V and 5 bases for J; bases not matched to a gene: 13. The CDR3 is 18 residues long. Germline V gene sequence: CDR1 SGHAT, CDR2 FQDESV (reference sequence). Template switching added a universal primer binding site, and final cDNA carried unique molecular identifiers. TCRdb fed the 5' RACE reads into MiXCR, producing one record per CDR3 protein. The sample holds over 200,000 distinct CDR3 sequences; 6.5% are singletons and the top ten take about 15%. The same data also went into a second study, on T cells expressing NK-cell markers. That source notes: Seropositivity for HCMV was found in seven of the eight sequenced donors, with one seronegative. In a few donors, these clonotypes also led the CD3+CD56-NKG2C+ fraction.

The TCR sequence derives from a young woman in good health. V gene TRBV11-1 combines with J gene TRBJ2-3; 13 bases map to TRBD2. Input material: CD8+ T cells sorted from blood. The DNA for the CDR3 is TGTGCCAGCAGCGGGTACGGACTAGCGGGAGTCGCGGAAGATACGCAGTATTTT. Its protein product is CASSGYGLAGVAEDTQYF.